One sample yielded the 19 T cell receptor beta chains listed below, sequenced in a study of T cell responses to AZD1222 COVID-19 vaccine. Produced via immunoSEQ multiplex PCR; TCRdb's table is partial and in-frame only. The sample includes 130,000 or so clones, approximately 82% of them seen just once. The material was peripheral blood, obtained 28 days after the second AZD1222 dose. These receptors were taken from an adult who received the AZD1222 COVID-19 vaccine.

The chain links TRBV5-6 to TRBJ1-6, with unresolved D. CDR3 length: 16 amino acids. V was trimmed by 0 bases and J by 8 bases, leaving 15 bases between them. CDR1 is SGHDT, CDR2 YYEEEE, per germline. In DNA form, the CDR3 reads TGTGCCAGCAGCTTGGGAGCGCTGGAGAGGGATTCACCCCTCCACTTT. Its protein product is CASSLGALERDSPLHF.

Here the CDR3 DNA reads TGTGCCAGCAGCTTTGGACAGGACACCCAGTACTTC. As protein: CASSFGQDTQYF. The chain links TRBV11-3 to TRBJ2-5; TRBD1 agrees at 7 bases. Trimming removed 3 bases from V and 8 bases from J; junction bases left unmatched: 3. The CDR3 totals 12 residues. CDR1 and CDR2 from the germline V gene are SGHNT and YENEEA.

The DNA for the CDR3 is TGCGCCAGCAGCCCCTGGACAGGGGATTTGGGCACTGAAGCTTTCTTT. Its protein is CASSPWTGDLGTEAFF. V is TRBV5-1 and J is TRBJ1-1; 9 bases agree with TRBD1. The V and J ends lost 4 bases and 4 bases, in that order; junction bases with no gene match: 11. The CDR3 extends over 16 amino acids. Looked up from germline, CDR1 is SGHRS and CDR2 is YFSETQ.

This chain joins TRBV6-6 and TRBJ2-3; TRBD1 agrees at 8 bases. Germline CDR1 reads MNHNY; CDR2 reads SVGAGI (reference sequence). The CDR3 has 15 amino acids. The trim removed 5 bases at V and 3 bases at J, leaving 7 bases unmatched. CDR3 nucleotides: TGTGCCAGCAGTAGGACAGGGTCGGTGACAGATACGCAGTATTTT. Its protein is CASSRTGSVTDTQYF.

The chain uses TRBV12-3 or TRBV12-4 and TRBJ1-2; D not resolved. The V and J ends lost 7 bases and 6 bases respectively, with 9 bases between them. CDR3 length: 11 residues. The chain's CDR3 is CASTPKDGYTF. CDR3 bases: TGTGCCAGCACCCCGAAAGATGGCTACACCTTC.

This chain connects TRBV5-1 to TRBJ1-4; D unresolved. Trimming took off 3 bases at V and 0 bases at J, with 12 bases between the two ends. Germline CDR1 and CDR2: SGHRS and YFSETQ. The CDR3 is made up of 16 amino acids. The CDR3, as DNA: TGCGCCAGCAGCTATGGTTTTGGGGCAACTAATGAAAAACTGTTTTTT. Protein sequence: CASSYGFGATNEKLFF.

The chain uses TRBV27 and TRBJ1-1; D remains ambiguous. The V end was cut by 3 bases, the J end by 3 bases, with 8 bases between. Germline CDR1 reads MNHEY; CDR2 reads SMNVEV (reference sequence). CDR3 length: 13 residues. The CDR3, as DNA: TGTGCCAGCAGTTTCGTTCGGGACACTGAAGCTTTCTTT. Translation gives CASSFVRDTEAFF.

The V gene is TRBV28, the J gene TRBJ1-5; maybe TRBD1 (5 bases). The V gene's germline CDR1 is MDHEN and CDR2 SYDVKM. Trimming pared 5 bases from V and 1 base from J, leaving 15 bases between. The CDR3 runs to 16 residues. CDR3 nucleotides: TGTGCCAGCAGTCCTGGCGTCAGGGCGAGCAATCAGCCCCAGCATTTT. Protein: CASSPGVRASNQPQHF.

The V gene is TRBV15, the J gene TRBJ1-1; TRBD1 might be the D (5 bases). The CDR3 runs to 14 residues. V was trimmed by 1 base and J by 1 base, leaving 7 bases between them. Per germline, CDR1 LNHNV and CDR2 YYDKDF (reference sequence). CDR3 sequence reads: CATSRGGRNTEAFF. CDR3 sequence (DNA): TGTGCCACCAGCAGAGGGGGGAGGAACACTGAAGCTTTCTTT. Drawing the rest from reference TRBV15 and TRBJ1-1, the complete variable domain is DAMVIQNPRYQVTQFGKPVTLSCSQTLNHNVMYWYQQKSSQAPKLLFHYYDKDFNNEADTPDNFQSRRPNTSFCFLDIRSPGLGDTAMYLCATSRGGRNTEAFFGQGTRLTVV.

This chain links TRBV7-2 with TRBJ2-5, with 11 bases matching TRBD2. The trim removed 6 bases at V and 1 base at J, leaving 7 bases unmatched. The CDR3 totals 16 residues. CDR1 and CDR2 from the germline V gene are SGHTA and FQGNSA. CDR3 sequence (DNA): TGTGCCAGCAGGCCACATAGCGGGGGGGCCCAAGAGACCCAGTACTTC. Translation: CASRPHSGGAQETQYF. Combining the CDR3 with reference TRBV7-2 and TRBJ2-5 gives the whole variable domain GAGVSQSPSNKVTEKGKDVELRCDPISGHTALYWYRQSLGQGLEFLIYFQGNSAPDKSGLPSDRFSAERTGGSVSTLTIQRTQQEDSAVYLCASRPHSGGAQETQYFGPGTRLLVL.

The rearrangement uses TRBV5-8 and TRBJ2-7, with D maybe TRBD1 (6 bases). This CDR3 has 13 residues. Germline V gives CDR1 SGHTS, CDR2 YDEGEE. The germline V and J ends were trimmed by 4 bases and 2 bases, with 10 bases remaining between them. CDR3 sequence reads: CASSLDSTYEQYF. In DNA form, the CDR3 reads TGTGCCAGCAGCCTGGACAGTACCTACGAGCAGTACTTC.

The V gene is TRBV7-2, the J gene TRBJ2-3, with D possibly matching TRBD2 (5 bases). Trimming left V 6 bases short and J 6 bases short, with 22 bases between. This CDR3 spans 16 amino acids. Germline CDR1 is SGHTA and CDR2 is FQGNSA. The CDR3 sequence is CASSANGEGRSDTQYF. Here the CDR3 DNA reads TGTGCCAGCAGTGCAAACGGGGAAGGACGTTCGGATACGCAGTATTTT.

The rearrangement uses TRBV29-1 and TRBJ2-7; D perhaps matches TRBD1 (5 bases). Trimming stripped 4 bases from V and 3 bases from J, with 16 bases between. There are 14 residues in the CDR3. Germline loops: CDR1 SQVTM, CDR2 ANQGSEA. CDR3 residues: CSVGRAGLGYEQYF. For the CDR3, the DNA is TGCAGCGTTGGCCGAGCAGGGTTGGGCTACGAGCAGTACTTC.

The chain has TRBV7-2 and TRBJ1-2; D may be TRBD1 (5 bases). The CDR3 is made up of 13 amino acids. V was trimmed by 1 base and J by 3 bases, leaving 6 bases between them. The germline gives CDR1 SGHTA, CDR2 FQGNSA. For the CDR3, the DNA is TGTGCCAGCAGCTTAGTAGGGGACTATGGCTACACCTTC. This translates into CASSLVGDYGYTF.

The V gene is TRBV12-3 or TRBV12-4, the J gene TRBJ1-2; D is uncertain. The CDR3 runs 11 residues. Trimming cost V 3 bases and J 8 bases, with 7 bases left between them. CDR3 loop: CASSLSWGYTF. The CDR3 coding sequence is TGTGCCAGCAGTTTGTCCTGGGGCTACACCTTC.

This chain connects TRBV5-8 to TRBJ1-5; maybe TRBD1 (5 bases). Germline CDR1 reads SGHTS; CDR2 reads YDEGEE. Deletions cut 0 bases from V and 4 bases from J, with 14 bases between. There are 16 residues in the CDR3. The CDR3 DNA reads TGTGCCAGCAGCTTGGCCGGCAGAGGGGATAATCAGCCCCAGCATTTT. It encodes CASSLAGRGDNQPQHF. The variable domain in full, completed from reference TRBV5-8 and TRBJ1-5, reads EAGVTQSPTHLIKTRGQQATLRCSPISGHTSVYWYQQALGLGLQFLLWYDEGEERNRGNFPPRFSGRQFPNYSSELNVNALELEDSALYLCASSLAGRGDNQPQHFGDGTRLSIL.

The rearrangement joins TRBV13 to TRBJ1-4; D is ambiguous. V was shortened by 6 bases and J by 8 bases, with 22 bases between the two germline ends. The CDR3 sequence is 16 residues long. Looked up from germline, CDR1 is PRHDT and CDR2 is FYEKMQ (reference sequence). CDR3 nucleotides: TGTGCCAGCAGTTCCCACCGAGGCGGCCTTGGGGAAAAACTGTTTTTT. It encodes CASSSHRGGLGEKLFF.

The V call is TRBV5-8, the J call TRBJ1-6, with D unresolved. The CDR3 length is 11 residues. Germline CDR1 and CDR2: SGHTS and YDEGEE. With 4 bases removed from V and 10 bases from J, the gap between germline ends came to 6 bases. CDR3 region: CASSPESPLHF. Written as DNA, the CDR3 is TGTGCCAGCAGCCCGGAATCACCCCTCCACTTT.

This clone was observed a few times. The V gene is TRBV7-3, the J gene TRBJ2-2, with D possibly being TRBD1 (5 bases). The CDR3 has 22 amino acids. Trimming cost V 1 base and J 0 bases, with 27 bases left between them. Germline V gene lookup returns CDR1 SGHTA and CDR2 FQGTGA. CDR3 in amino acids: CASSLIRNTPGQPRTNTGELFF. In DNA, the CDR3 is TGTGCCAGCAGCTTAATACGGAATACTCCTGGACAACCCAGGACGAACACCGGGGAGCTGTTTTTT.